The source of this TCR beta chain is a study of response to subunit inactivated influenza vaccine. The study, taken as a whole, reports: Researchers suggested that each seasonal influenza vaccination recruits few new T cells.

About this clonotype: The antigen remains unidentified.

The CDR3 is made up of 15 amino acids. Trimming at V came to 4 bases and at J to 7 bases, leaving 12 bases not matched to a gene. The V gene's germline CDR1 is SGHVS and CDR2 FNYEAQ. TCRdb re-called the RT-PCR reads through MiXCR, storing one row per CDR3 protein. The sample lists around 530,000 distinct CDR3 sequences, about 12% occurring once. This clonotype was sampled from a man aged 45 to 65 who received an inactivated influenza vaccine. The sample consisted of PBMCs from blood, taken on the day of vaccination. The chain joins TRBV7-6 to TRBJ2-7; 8 nucleotides agree with TRBD1. As DNA, the CDR3 is TGTGCCAGCAGCTACCAGGGGGCCGCTGTCGGGGAGCAGTACTTC. Protein: CASSYQGAAVGEQYF. Combining the CDR3 with reference TRBV7-6 and TRBJ2-7 gives the whole variable domain GAGVSQSPRYKVTKRGQDVALRCDPISGHVSLYWYRQALGQGPEFLTYFNYEAQQDKSGLPNDRFSAERPEGSISTLTIQRTEQRDSAMYRCASSYQGAAVGEQYFGPGTRLTVT.